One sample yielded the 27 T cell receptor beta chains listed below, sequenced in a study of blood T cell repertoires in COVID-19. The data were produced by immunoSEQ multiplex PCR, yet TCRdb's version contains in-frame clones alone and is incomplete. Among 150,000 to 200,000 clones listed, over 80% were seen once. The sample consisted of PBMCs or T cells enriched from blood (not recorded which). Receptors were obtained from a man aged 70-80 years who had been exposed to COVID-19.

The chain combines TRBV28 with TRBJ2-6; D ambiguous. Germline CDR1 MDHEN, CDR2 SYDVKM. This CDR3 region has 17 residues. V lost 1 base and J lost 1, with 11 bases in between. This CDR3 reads CASSLSGSGSGANVLTF. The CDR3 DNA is TGTGCCAGCAGTTTATCAGGTAGTGGGTCTGGGGCCAACGTCCTGACTTTC.

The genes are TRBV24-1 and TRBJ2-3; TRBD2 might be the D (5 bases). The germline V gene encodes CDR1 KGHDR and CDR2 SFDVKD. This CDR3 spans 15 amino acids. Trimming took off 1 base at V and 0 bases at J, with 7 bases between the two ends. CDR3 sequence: CATSDFERSTDTQYF. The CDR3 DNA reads TGTGCCACCAGTGATTTTGAGCGGAGCACAGATACGCAGTATTTT.

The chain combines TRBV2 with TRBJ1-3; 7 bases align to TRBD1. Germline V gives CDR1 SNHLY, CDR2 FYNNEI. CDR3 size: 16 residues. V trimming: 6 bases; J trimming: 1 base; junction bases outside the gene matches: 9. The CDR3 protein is CASRGNRGTSGNTIYF. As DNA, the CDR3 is TGTGCCAGCAGGGGTAACAGGGGAACTTCTGGAAACACCATATATTTT.

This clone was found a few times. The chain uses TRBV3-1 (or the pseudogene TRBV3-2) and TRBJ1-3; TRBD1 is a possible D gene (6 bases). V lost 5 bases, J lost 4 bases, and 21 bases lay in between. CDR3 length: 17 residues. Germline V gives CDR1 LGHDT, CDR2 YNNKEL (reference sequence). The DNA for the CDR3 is TGTGCCAGCAGCTCCTACAGGGAAGGGATGCCAGGAAACACCATATATTTT. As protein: CASSSYREGMPGNTIYF.

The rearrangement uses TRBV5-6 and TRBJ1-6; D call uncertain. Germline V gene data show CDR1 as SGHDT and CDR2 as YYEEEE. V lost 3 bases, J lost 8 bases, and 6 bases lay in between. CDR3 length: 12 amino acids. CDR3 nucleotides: TGTGCCAGCAGCTCGTATGATTCACCCCTCCACTTT. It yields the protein CASSSYDSPLHF.

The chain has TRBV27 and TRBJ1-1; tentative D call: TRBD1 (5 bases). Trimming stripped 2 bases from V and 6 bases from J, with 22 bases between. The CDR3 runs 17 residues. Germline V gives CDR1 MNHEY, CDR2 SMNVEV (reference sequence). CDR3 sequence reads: CASSLVATSQLGAEAFF. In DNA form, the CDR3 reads TGTGCCAGCAGTTTAGTGGCAACCAGTCAATTAGGGGCTGAAGCTTTCTTT.

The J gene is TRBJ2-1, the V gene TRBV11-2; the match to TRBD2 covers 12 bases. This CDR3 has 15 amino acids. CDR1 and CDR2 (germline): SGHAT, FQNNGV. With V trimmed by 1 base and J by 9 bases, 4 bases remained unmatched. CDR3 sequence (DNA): TGTGCCAGCAGCTTAGGGCTAGCGGGGGGGAGTGAGCAGTTCTTC. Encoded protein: CASSLGLAGGSEQFF.

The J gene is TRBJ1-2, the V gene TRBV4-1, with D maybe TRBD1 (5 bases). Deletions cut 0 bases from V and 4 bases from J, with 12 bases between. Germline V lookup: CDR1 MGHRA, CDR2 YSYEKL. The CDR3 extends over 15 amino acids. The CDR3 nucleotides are TGCGCCAGCAGCCAAGAAGCGACAGTGGGCTATGGCTACACCTTC. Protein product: CASSQEATVGYGYTF.

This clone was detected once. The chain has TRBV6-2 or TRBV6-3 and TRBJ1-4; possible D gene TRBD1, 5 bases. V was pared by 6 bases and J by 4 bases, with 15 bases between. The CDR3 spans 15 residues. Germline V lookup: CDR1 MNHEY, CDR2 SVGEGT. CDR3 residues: CASSQVDKRNEKLFF. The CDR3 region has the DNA TGTGCCAGCAGCCAAGTGGACAAGCGTAATGAAAAACTGTTTTTT.

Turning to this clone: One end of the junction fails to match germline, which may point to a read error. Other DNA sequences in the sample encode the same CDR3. The CDR3 DNA follows: TGTGCCATCAGTGAGCGTTCAGGGATTAACCCCTACGAGCAATACTTC. This translates into CAISERSGINPYEQYF. The chain has TRBV10-3 and TRBJ2-7, with D possibly matching TRBD1 (5 bases). This CDR3 is built from 16 residues. Germline V lookup: CDR1 ENHRY, CDR2 SYGVKD.

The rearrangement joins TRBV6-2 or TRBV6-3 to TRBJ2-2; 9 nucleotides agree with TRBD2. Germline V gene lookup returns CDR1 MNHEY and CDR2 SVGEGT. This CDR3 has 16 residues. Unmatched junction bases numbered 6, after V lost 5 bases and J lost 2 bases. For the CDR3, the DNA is TGTGCCAGCAGTGACGGACTAGCGAGAAACACCGGGGAGCTGTTTTTT. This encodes CASSDGLARNTGELFF.

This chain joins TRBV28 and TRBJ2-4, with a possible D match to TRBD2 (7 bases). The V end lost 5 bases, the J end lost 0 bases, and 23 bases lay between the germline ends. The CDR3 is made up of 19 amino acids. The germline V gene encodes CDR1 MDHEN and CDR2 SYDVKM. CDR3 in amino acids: CASSPGGGAGPTAKNIQYF. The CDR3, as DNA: TGTGCCAGCAGTCCCGGAGGGGGGGCGGGGCCGACAGCCAAAAACATTCAGTACTTC.

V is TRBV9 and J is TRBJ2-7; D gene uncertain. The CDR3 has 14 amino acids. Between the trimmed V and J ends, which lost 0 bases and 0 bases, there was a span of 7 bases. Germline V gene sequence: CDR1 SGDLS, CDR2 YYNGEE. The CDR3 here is CASSVDASSYEQYF. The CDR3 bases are TGTGCCAGCAGCGTAGACGCCAGCTCCTACGAGCAGTACTTC.

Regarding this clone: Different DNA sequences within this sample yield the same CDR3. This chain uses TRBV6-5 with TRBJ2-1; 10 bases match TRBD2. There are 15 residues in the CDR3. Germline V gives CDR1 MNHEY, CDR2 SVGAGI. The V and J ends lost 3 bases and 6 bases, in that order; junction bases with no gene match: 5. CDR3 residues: CASSYVAGGSNEQFF. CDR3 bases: TGTGCCAGCAGTTATGTAGCGGGAGGTTCCAATGAGCAGTTCTTC.

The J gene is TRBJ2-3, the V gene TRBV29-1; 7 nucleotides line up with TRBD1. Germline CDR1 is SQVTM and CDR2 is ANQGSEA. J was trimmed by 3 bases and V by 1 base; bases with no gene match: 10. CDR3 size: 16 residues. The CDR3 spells CSVEAPGGWGTDTQYF. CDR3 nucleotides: TGCAGCGTTGAAGCCCCAGGGGGTTGGGGAACAGATACGCAGTATTTT.

CDR3 bases: TGCGCCAGCAGCTCCGGGTCAATCAAAAACATTCAGTACTTC. It is translated as CASSSGSIKNIQYF. This rearrangement joins TRBV5-1 to TRBJ2-4; D is uncertain. Trimming took 3 bases from V and 3 from J, leaving 10 bases between them. There are 14 residues in the CDR3. Germline assignment: CDR1 SGHRS and CDR2 YFSETQ.

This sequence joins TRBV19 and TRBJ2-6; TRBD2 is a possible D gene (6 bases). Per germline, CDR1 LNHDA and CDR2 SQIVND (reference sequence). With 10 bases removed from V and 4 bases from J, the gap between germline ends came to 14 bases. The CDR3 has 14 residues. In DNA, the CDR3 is TGTGCCACCTCCGGGGACTTCGGGGCCAACGTCCTGACTTTC. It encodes CATSGDFGANVLTF. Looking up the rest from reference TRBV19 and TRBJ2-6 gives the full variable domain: DGGITQSPKYLFRKEGQNVTLSCEQNLNHDAMYWYRQDPGQGLRLIYYSQIVNDFQKGDIAEGYSVSREKKESFPLTVTSAQKNPTAFYLCATSGDFGANVLTFGAGSRLTVL.

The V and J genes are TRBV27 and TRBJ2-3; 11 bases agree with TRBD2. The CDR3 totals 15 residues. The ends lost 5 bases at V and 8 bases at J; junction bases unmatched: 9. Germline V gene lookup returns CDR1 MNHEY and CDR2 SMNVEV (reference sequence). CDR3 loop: CASSRTSGSLITQYF. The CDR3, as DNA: TGTGCCAGCAGTCGGACTAGCGGGTCCCTCATTACGCAGTATTTT.

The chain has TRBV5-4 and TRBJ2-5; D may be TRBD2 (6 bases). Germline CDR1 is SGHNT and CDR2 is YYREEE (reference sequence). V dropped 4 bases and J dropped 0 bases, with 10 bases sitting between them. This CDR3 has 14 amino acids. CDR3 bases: TGTGCCAGCAGCCAGATAGCGGACCAAGAGACCCAGTACTTC. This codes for CASSQIADQETQYF.

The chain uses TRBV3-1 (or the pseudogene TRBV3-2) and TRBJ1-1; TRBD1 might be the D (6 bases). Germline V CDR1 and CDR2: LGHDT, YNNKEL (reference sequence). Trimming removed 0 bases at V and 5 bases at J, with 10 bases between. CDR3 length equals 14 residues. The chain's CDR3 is CASSQDPRGTEAFF. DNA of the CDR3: TGTGCCAGCAGCCAAGATCCCAGGGGAACTGAAGCTTTCTTT.

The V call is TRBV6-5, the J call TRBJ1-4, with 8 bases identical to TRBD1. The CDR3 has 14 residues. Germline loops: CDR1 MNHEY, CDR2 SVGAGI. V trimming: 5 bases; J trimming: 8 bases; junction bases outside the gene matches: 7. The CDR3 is CASSPDREGEKLFF. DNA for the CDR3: TGTGCCAGCAGTCCGGACAGGGAAGGGGAAAAACTGTTTTTT.

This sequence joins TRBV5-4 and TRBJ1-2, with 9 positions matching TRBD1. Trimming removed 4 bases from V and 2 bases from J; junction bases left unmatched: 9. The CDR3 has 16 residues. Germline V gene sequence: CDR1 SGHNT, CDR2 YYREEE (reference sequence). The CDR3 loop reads CASSIGQGQGNYGYTF. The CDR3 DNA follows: TGTGCCAGCAGCATAGGACAGGGGCAGGGCAACTATGGCTACACCTTC.

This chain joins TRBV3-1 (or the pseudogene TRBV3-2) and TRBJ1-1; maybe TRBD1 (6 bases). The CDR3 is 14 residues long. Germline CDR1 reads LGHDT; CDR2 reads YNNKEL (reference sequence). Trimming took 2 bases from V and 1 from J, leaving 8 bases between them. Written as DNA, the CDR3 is TGTGCCAGCAGCCAATTACAGGGGAACACTGAAGCTTTCTTT. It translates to CASSQLQGNTEAFF.

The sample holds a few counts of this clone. The CDR3 region has the DNA TGTGCCAGTAGTGAGTACAATGAGCAGTTCTTC. The encoded protein is CASSEYNEQFF. The J gene is TRBJ2-1, the V gene TRBV19; D remains ambiguous. This CDR3 region has 11 residues. V was cut by 5 bases and J by 4 bases, with 3 bases left in between. Germline assignment: CDR1 LNHDA and CDR2 SQIVND (reference sequence).

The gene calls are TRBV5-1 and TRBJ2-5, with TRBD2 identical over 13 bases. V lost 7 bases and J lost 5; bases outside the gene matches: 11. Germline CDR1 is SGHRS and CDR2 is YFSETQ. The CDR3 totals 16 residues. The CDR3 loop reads CASFLGLAGVGETQYF. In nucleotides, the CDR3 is TGCGCCAGCTTTCTTGGACTAGCGGGAGTGGGGGAGACCCAGTACTTC.

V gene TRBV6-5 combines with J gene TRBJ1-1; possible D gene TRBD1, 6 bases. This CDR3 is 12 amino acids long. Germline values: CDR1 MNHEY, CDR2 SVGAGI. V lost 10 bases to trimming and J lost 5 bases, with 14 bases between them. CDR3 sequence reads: CAISRGGTEAFF. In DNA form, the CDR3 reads TGTGCCATCTCTAGGGGGGGGACTGAAGCTTTCTTT.

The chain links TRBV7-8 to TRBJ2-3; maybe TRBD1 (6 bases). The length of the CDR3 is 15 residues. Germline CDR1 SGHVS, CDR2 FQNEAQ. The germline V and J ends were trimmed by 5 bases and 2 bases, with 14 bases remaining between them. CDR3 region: CASSEDRLDTDTQYF. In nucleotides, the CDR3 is TGTGCCAGCAGCGAAGACAGGCTAGACACAGATACGCAGTATTTT.